This passage covers 11 T cell receptor beta chains from one sample sequenced in a study of cytomegalovirus exposure and HLA in healthy donors. The data were produced by immunoSEQ multiplex PCR, yet TCRdb's version contains in-frame clones alone and is incomplete. The sample has around 150,000 clones; about 89% are singletons. The sample consisted of PBMCs. These receptor sequences come from a woman aged 18-35 years in good health and CMV-seropositive.

J is TRBJ2-3 and V is TRBV19; TRBD1 agrees at 7 bases. J was trimmed by 1 base and V by 8 bases; bases with no gene match: 6. Germline assignment: CDR1 LNHDA and CDR2 SQIVND (reference sequence). This CDR3 contains 14 residues. The CDR3, as DNA: TGTGCCAGTTCCAGGGACAGTCGCACAGATACGCAGTATTTT. Translated: CASSRDSRTDTQYF.

This chain links TRBV19 with TRBJ1-1; no firm D call. CDR3 length: 15 residues. Trimming removed 6 bases at V and 0 bases at J, with 14 bases between. In germline, CDR1 is LNHDA, CDR2 SQIVND (reference sequence). In nucleotides, the CDR3 is TGTGCCAGTAGGGGCAGCATTATAATGAACACTGAAGCTTTCTTT. The encoded protein is CASRGSIIMNTEAFF.

This clone was counted once. This chain connects TRBV20-1 to TRBJ1-2; D not resolved. In germline, CDR1 is DFQATT, CDR2 SNEGSKA (reference sequence). This CDR3 has 11 residues. The CDR3 DNA follows: TGCAGCGCCGGGATAAACTATGGCTACACCTTC. It translates to CSAGINYGYTF.

The CDR3 reads CASGTGANTEAFF. CDR3 DNA: TGTGCCAGCGGGACAGGTGCGAACACTGAAGCTTTCTTT. The chain is built from TRBV6-5 and TRBJ1-1, with 8 bases aligning to TRBD1. Germline V gene lookup returns CDR1 MNHEY and CDR2 SVGAGI. V gave up 8 bases and J gave up 1 base; unmatched junction bases: 3. There are 13 residues in the CDR3.

Only one count was recorded for this clone. The chain carries TRBV29-1 and TRBJ1-2; TRBD1 matches at 9 bases. V lost 2 bases and J lost 4; bases outside the gene matches: 5. This CDR3 region has 14 residues. Germline loops: CDR1 SQVTM, CDR2 ANQGSEA. The chain's CDR3 is CSVEPGQGRYGYTF. For the CDR3, the DNA is TGCAGCGTTGAACCGGGACAGGGACGCTATGGCTACACCTTC.

The table lists this clone with a count of one. V and J are TRBV7-9 and TRBJ2-1; perhaps TRBD2 as D (7 bases). Trimming took 6 bases from V and 5 from J, leaving 23 bases between them. The CDR3 runs 17 residues. CDR1 is SEHNR, CDR2 FQNEAQ, per germline (reference sequence). The CDR3 bases are TGTGCCAGCAGACACCCTGAGGCGAGGGGGGGCCACAATGAGCAGTTCTTC. Its protein is CASRHPEARGGHNEQFF.

The CDR3 DNA sequence: TGTGCCAGTAGTGAGGGAGCGGGAGCAGTATACGAGCAGTACTTC. It encodes CASSEGAGAVYEQYF. J is TRBJ2-7 and V is TRBV19; TRBD2 agrees at 8 bases. This CDR3 region has 15 residues. Trimming cost V 5 bases and J 4 bases; bases outside gene matches: 10. Germline assignment: CDR1 LNHDA and CDR2 SQIVND (reference sequence).

The CDR3 reads CASSPQGDYGYTF. In DNA form, the CDR3 reads TGTGCCAGCAGCCCCCAGGGGGACTATGGCTACACCTTC. The rearrangement uses TRBV5-4 and TRBJ1-2, with 7 nucleotides matching TRBD1. CDR1 SGHNT and CDR2 YYREEE come from the germline V gene (reference sequence). V lost 4 bases, J lost 3 bases, and 3 bases stayed unmatched. This CDR3 contains 13 residues.

The CDR3 region is CASSRLAGGSYEQYF. The CDR3 DNA reads TGTGCCAGCAGCCGACTAGCGGGAGGTTCCTACGAGCAGTACTTC. The rearrangement joins TRBV7-9 to TRBJ2-7; TRBD2 matches 13 bases. The CDR3 sequence is 15 residues long. Germline values: CDR1 SEHNR, CDR2 FQNEAQ (reference sequence). After removal of 5 bases from V and 1 base from J, the junction contained 2 bases not matched to a gene.

The V and J genes are TRBV15 and TRBJ1-3; 7 nucleotides line up with TRBD1. Trimming took 3 bases from V and 4 from J; bases not matched to a gene: 9. Germline lookup yields CDR1 LNHNV and CDR2 YYDKDF (reference sequence). The CDR3 is 16 residues long. The CDR3 nucleotides are TGTGCCACCAGCAGCGACAGGGCCGGCCCGGGAAACACCATATATTTT. It encodes CATSSDRAGPGNTIYF.

This rearrangement joins TRBV12-5 to TRBJ2-3; a possible D gene is TRBD2 (5 bases). The CDR3 is 15 residues long. From germline, CDR1 is LGHNT and CDR2 FRNRAP. With 1 base removed from V and 0 bases from J, the gap between germline ends came to 8 bases. In DNA form, the CDR3 reads TGTGCTAGTGGTTTGGGGGCGGGTAGCACAGATACGCAGTATTTT. Amino acids: CASGLGAGSTDTQYF.